This T cell receptor (beta chain) was retrieved from a study of T cells after yellow fever vaccination. Whole-study results and caveats: Repertoires obtained by FACS sorting could include abundant clonotypes that entered as contaminants from the bulk population.

In the case of this clonotype: The antigen is undetermined.

The ends were cut back, 1 base at V and 15 bases at J, with 13 bases in the middle. The germline V gene encodes CDR1 SGHVS and CDR2 FQNEAQ. There are 12 residues in the CDR3. A 5'RACE template-switching step, the method used to make TCR cDNA, added a universal primer site and UMIs. TCRdb ran MiXCR on the 5' RACE reads and lists one entry per CDR3 protein. The sample consists of 450,000 to 550,000 distinct CDR3 sequences, 15% to 20% of them appearing once. Sequences were derived from PBMCs, sampled 15 days after the yellow fever booster vaccination. The V call is TRBV7-8, the J call TRBJ2-1, with D unclear. The clonotype originates from a man under 40 who received the YFV17D yellow fever vaccine. The CDR3 DNA is TGTGCCAGCAGCTTAGAAATCCGAAGGCCGTTCTTC. Protein sequence: CASSLEIRRPFF.